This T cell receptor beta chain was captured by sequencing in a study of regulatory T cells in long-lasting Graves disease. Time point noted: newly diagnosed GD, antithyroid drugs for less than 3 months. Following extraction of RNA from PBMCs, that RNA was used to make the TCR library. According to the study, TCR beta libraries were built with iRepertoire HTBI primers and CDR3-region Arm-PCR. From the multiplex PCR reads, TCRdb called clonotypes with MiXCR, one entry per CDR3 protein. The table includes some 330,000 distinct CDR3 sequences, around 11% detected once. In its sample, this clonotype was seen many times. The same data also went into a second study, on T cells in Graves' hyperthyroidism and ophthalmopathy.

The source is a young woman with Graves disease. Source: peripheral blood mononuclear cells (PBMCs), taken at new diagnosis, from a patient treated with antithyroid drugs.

Here the CDR3 reads CSAREARGGPPRYQPQHF. In DNA, the CDR3 is TGCAGTGCTAGAGAAGCTAGGGGGGGGCCTCCCCGGTACCAGCCCCAGCATTTT. The genes are TRBV20-1 and TRBJ1-5; the D gene is possibly TRBD1 (6 bases). The CDR3 extends over 18 amino acids. V dropped 0 bases and J dropped 7 bases, with 25 bases sitting between them. The germline V gene encodes CDR1 DFQATT and CDR2 SNEGSKA (reference sequence).